These 16 T cell receptor beta chains share one sample of origin, sequenced in a study of beta chain features in type 1 diabetes. Study conclusions and caveats: Moderately but significantly shorter TCRB CDR3s were found in Type 1 diabetes patients in all four CD4+ subsets.

Expressed TCRB transcripts were sequenced because the entire RNA isolate underwent reverse transcription. Clones were read by immunoSEQ multiplex PCR, and TCRdb kept only the in-frame ones, dropping some. Among approximately 250,000 clones, around 16% were seen once, and the ten largest hold 0.065% to 0.095%. These TCRs are of unknown antigen specificity. Input material: naive CD4+ T cells from blood. All receptors derive from a man under 40 with type 1 diabetes.

The sample holds a few counts of this clone. The chain links TRBV7-2 to TRBJ1-5; D not certain. The CDR3 spans 14 residues. Germline V gene sequence: CDR1 SGHTA, CDR2 FQGNSA. The V end was cut by 3 bases, the J end by 3 bases, with 9 bases between. CDR3 sequence reads: CASSLEGNNQPQHF. Written as DNA, the CDR3 is TGTGCCAGCAGCTTGGAAGGGAACAATCAGCCCCAGCATTTT.

This clone was detected a few times. The chain uses TRBV10-3 and TRBJ2-7; 10 bases map to TRBD2. The germline V gene encodes CDR1 ENHRY and CDR2 SYGVKD. With V trimmed by 9 bases and J by 1 base, 3 bases remained unmatched. The CDR3 is 13 residues long. CDR3 sequence reads: CAIGTSESYEQYF. The CDR3 nucleotides are TGTGCCATTGGGACTAGCGAATCCTACGAGCAGTACTTC.

This clone came up a few times. This chain joins TRBV9 and TRBJ2-7, with TRBD2 matching over 7 bases. Losses at the gene ends were 0 bases for V and 2 bases for J; bases not matched to a gene: 2. CDR1 is SGDLS, CDR2 YYNGEE, per germline. This CDR3 region has 14 residues. CDR3 loop: CASSVGLAAYEQYF. The CDR3 DNA follows: TGTGCCAGCAGCGTAGGGCTAGCGGCCTACGAGCAGTACTTC.

The chain joins TRBV18 to TRBJ2-5; D is uncertain. Trimming removed 6 bases from V and 5 bases from J, with 16 bases in between. The CDR3 is made up of 14 amino acids. In germline, CDR1 is KGHSH, CDR2 LQKENI. CDR3 sequence reads: CASSVQAPRETQYF. CDR3 nucleotides: TGTGCCAGCTCGGTCCAGGCGCCCAGGGAGACCCAGTACTTC.

Written as DNA, the CDR3 is TGCAGCGTGGCGGGACAACTAGCCTCCTACGAGCAGTACTTC. Translation gives CSVAGQLASYEQYF. V usage is TRBV29-1 and J usage is TRBJ2-7; D might be TRBD1 or TRBD2, each matching 6 bases. CDR1 is SQVTM and CDR2 is ANQGSEA in the germline V gene. V lost 6 bases and J 0 bases, leaving 15 bases between the germline ends. CDR3 length equals 14 residues.

J is TRBJ1-2 and V is TRBV7-9; the D is unclear. The ends were cut back, 5 bases at V and 3 bases at J, with 13 bases in the middle. Germline-derived CDR1 and CDR2 are SEHNR and FQNEAQ (reference sequence). The CDR3 length is 14 residues. The CDR3: CASSALPQDYGYTF. DNA of the CDR3: TGTGCCAGCAGCGCACTCCCTCAGGACTATGGCTACACCTTC. The variable domain in full, completed from reference TRBV7-9 and TRBJ1-2, reads DTGVSQNPRHKITKRGQNVTFRCDPISEHNRLYWYRQTLGQGPEFLTYFQNEAQLEKSRLLSDRFSAERPKGSFSTLEIQRTEQGDSAMYLCASSALPQDYGYTFGSGTRLTVV.

The V call is TRBV2, the J call TRBJ2-5; no definite D call. This CDR3 is built from 14 residues. Trimming shortened V by 4 bases and J by 2 bases, and 11 bases separated the two germline ends. From germline, CDR1 is SNHLY and CDR2 FYNNEI. As DNA, the CDR3 is TGTGCCAGCAGTGTAGTTGCCAGTCAAGAGACCCAGTACTTC. This encodes CASSVVASQETQYF. The full variable domain, its missing parts supplied by reference TRBV2 and TRBJ2-5, is EPEVTQTPSHQVTQMGQEVILRCVPISNHLYFYWYRQILGQKVEFLVSFYNNEISEKSEIFDDQFSVERPDGSNFTLKIRSTKLEDSAMYFCASSVVASQETQYFGPGTRLLVL.

The gene calls are TRBV27 and TRBJ2-7, with D possibly matching TRBD1 (6 bases). V shed 6 bases and J shed 6 bases, with 15 bases lying between them. This CDR3 region has 13 residues. Germline CDR1 MNHEY, CDR2 SMNVEV (reference sequence). The CDR3 nucleotides read TGTGCCAGCAGGGAGACAGGTTACGGCGAGCAGTACTTC. It yields the protein CASRETGYGEQYF.

The chain employs TRBV6-6 and TRBJ2-7; tentative D call: TRBD1 (5 bases). Trimming took off 6 bases at V and 0 bases at J, with 12 bases between the two ends. The CDR3 consists of 14 residues. Germline CDR1 reads MNHNY; CDR2 reads SVGAGI (reference sequence). The DNA for the CDR3 is TGTGCCAGCAGACCCAGGGTGGCCTCCTACGAGCAGTACTTC. It codes for CASRPRVASYEQYF.

This chain joins TRBV27 and TRBJ1-1, with D tentatively TRBD1 (5 bases). Germline V gene data show CDR1 as MNHEY and CDR2 as SMNVEV (reference sequence). The V gene lost 2 bases and the J gene lost 4 bases, with 11 bases spanning the gap. CDR3 length: 14 amino acids. The CDR3 nucleotides are TGTGCCAGCAGTTTAGGGATTAGGGGCACTGAAGCTTTCTTT. Protein product: CASSLGIRGTEAFF.

This clone has just a few counts. V is TRBV9 and J is TRBJ1-2; D not certain. The CDR3 is made up of 15 amino acids. The V and J ends lost 0 bases and 2 bases respectively, with 11 bases between them. Germline lookup yields CDR1 SGDLS and CDR2 YYNGEE. Here the CDR3 DNA reads TGTGCCAGCAGCGTAGGAGTGGGTCCCAACTATGGCTACACCTTC. Protein product: CASSVGVGPNYGYTF.

This clone showed up just a few times. V and J are TRBV29-1 and TRBJ2-2; D unclear. The CDR3 covers 14 residues. CDR1 and CDR2 (germline): SQVTM, ANQGSEA. V was shortened by 5 bases and J by 4 bases, with 14 bases between the two germline ends. CDR3: CSVPPLSGTGELFF. The CDR3, as DNA: TGCAGCGTTCCACCATTATCGGGCACCGGGGAGCTGTTTTTT.

The chain joins TRBV2 to TRBJ1-1, with a tentative D call TRBD1 (5 bases). The CDR3 consists of 13 residues. The germline V gene has CDR1 SNHLY and CDR2 FYNNEI. Trimming took off 3 bases at V and 0 bases at J, with 5 bases between the two ends. CDR3 residues: CASSEGVNTEAFF. The DNA of the CDR3 is TGTGCCAGCAGTGAGGGGGTGAACACTGAAGCTTTCTTT.

The chain employs TRBV9 and TRBJ1-3; the match to TRBD1 covers 11 bases. The V gene end was trimmed by 2 bases and the J gene end by 4 bases; junction bases not matched to a gene: 2. CDR3 length equals 15 residues. Germline assignment: CDR1 SGDLS and CDR2 YYNGEE. CDR3: CASSVDRGRGNTIYF. Here the CDR3 DNA reads TGTGCCAGCAGCGTGGACAGGGGGCGAGGAAACACCATATATTTT. The complete variable domain, with remaining parts taken from reference TRBV9 and TRBJ1-3, reads DSGVTQTPKHLITATGQRVTLRCSPRSGDLSVYWYQQSLDQGLQFLIQYYNGEERAKGNILERFSAQQFPDLHSELNLSSLELGDSALYFCASSVDRGRGNTIYFGEGSWLTVV.

The V call is TRBV10-3, the J call TRBJ1-2; D is unclear. The CDR3 totals 15 residues. Germline values: CDR1 ENHRY, CDR2 SYGVKD. V lost 7 bases and J 1 base, leaving 16 bases between the germline ends. CDR3 sequence (DNA): TGTGCCATCACCACCGGGTCCTTATTTAACTATGGCTACACCTTC. Translation: CAITTGSLFNYGYTF.

The V gene is TRBV5-1, the J gene TRBJ2-7; 8 nucleotides agree with TRBD2. The V segment lost 0 bases and the J segment 5 bases; nucleotides outside the gene matches: 7. Germline values: CDR1 SGHRS, CDR2 YFSETQ. The CDR3 has 15 amino acids. The CDR3 here is CASSLAPGGSNEQYF. In nucleotides, the CDR3 is TGCGCCAGCAGCTTGGCCCCGGGAGGGAGCAACGAGCAGTACTTC.